These T cell receptor beta chains were read from a single sample in a study of blood T cell repertoires in COVID-19. Libraries were prepared by immunoSEQ multiplex PCR; TCRdb keeps only in-frame clonotypes and omits some of them. The sample consists of 350,000 to 450,000 clones, 86% of them appearing once. Sequenced: peripheral blood. These receptors originate from an older woman with COVID-19, enrolled during active disease. Each CDR3 is given with its conserved first and last residue. D genes are given only for firm matches. The size entry is marked missing in some rows and otherwise reads once, few, many or a size class.

TRBV5-4	-	13	-	TRBJ1-6	CASSLGTNSPLHF	TGTGCCAGCAGCTTGGGGACAAATTCACCCCTCCACTTT
TRBV30	-	19	-	TRBJ2-6	CAWSVRPGQITSGANVLTF	TGTGCCTGGAGTGTTCGTCCGGGACAAATTACCTCTGGGGCCAACGTCCTGACTTTC
TRBV6-5	-	15	-	TRBJ2-3	CASSYGEVVGNTQYF	TGTGCCAGCAGTTACGGGGAGGTGGTGGGGAATACGCAGTATTTT
TRBV7-2	-	14	-	TRBJ2-3	CASSLSGAGDTQYF	TGTGCCAGCAGCCTAAGCGGAGCTGGGGATACGCAGTATTTT
TRBV6-4	-	15	-	TRBJ2-6	CASSDTSSGANVLTF	TGTGCCAGCAGTGACACGAGCTCTGGGGCCAACGTCCTGACTTTC
TRBV30	-	14	-	TRBJ2-1	CAWNRDGTYNEQFF	TGTGCCTGGAATCGGGACGGGACATACAATGAGCAGTTCTTC
TRBV5-1	-	19	-	TRBJ2-6	CASSIPGWTDPSGANVLTF	TGCGCCAGCAGCATACCGGGATGGACGGACCCCTCTGGGGCCAACGTCCTGACTTTC
TRBV15	few	15	-	TRBJ2-2	CATSRDLTGTGELFF	TGTGCCACCAGCAGAGATCTTACAGGGACCGGGGAGCTGTTTTTT
TRBV15	-	15	TRBD1	TRBJ1-3	CATSVDRDGGNTIYF	TGTGCCACCAGCGTAGACAGGGACGGGGGAAACACCATATATTTT
TRBV6-5	few	12	-	TRBJ1-5	CASSYPGGPQHF	TGTGCCAGCAGTTACCCAGGTGGGCCCCAGCATTTT
TRBV14	-	13	-	TRBJ1-1	CASSHFRNTEAFF	TGTGCCAGCAGCCATTTCAGGAACACTGAAGCTTTCTTT
TRBV18	-	16	-	TRBJ1-5	CASSPPPGGKDQPQHF	TGTGCCAGCTCACCCCCGCCGGGGGGGAAAGATCAGCCCCAGCATTTT
TRBV2	-	14	-	TRBJ1-5	CASSEYRANQPQHF	TGTGCCAGCAGTGAATACAGGGCGAATCAGCCCCAGCATTTT
TRBV13	-	14	-	TRBJ1-5	CASSPGVGNQPQHF	TGTGCCAGCAGCCCAGGGGTTGGCAATCAGCCCCAGCATTTT
TRBV19	-	14	TRBD1	TRBJ1-1	CASSAINRGAEAFF	TGTGCCAGTAGTGCGATTAACAGGGGAGCTGAAGCTTTCTTT
TRBV7-2	-	15	-	TRBJ2-4	CASSPTVLAKNIQYF	TGTGCCAGCAGCCCGACAGTTCTAGCCAAAAACATTCAGTACTTC
TRBV25-1	-	15	-	TRBJ1-2	CASALGQGSNYGYTF	TGTGCCAGCGCGCTAGGGCAGGGATCTAACTATGGCTACACCTTC
TRBV19	-	12	-	TRBJ1-6	CASSAQNSPLHF	TGTGCCAGTAGTGCACAGAATTCACCCCTCCACTTT
TRBV7-2	-	15	TRBD2	TRBJ2-1	CASSFFQRGEGEQFF	TGTGCCAGCAGCTTCTTCCAGCGGGGCGAGGGGGAGCAGTTCTTC
TRBV6-5	-	14	-	TRBJ2-3	CASSLTSNTDTQYF	TGTGCCAGCAGTTTGACTAGTAACACAGATACGCAGTATTTT
TRBV11-3	-	16	-	TRBJ2-7	CASSLDGGWDSYEQYF	TGTGCCAGCAGCTTAGACGGGGGCTGGGACAGCTACGAGCAGTACTTC
TRBV4-1	few	18	TRBD1	TRBJ1-6	CASSQLAATGEGISPLHF	TGCGCCAGCAGCCAACTCGCCGCGACAGGGGAGGGGATTTCACCCCTCCACTTT
TRBV9	-	15	TRBD2	TRBJ2-3	CASSVSGGRADTQYF	TGTGCCAGCAGCGTTAGCGGGGGGAGGGCAGATACGCAGTATTTT
TRBV4-3	-	13	TRBD1	TRBJ2-5	CASSQAGGETQYF	TGCGCCAGCAGCCAAGCAGGGGGAGAGACCCAGTACTTC
TRBV9	-	15	TRBD1	TRBJ1-5	CASSVRGGFDQPQHF	TGTGCCAGCAGCGTACGAGGGGGCTTCGATCAGCCCCAGCATTTT
TRBV18	-	15	-	TRBJ1-2	CASSPPGAEIYGYTF	TGTGCCAGCTCACCCCCAGGGGCCGAGATCTATGGCTACACCTTC
TRBV10-3	once	13	-	TRBJ1-3	CAIKRDTGNTIYF	TGTGCCATCAAACGGGACACTGGAAACACCATATATTTT
TRBV6-5	-	15	TRBD1	TRBJ1-4	CASSYRAGGGEKLFF	TGTGCCAGCAGTTACCGGGCAGGGGGCGGTGAAAAACTGTTTTTT
TRBV6-6	-	15	TRBD1	TRBJ2-1	CASSYRQGLYNEQFF	TGTGCCAGCAGTTACCGACAGGGGCTCTACAATGAGCAGTTCTTC
TRBV11-2	-	15	-	TRBJ1-5	CASSLRGGLNQPQHF	TGTGCCAGCAGCTTACGGGGTGGGCTTAATCAGCCCCAGCATTTT
TRBV2	-	13	TRBD2	TRBJ2-1	CASRTSGGAEQFF	TGTGCCAGCAGAACTAGCGGGGGGGCCGAGCAGTTCTTC
TRBV11-3	-	15	TRBD2	TRBJ2-1	CASSQSGGAYNEQFF	TGTGCCAGCAGCCAGAGCGGGGGGGCCTACAATGAGCAGTTCTTC
TRBV5-4	once	14	-	TRBJ1-2	CASSFAADYYGYTF	TGTGCCAGCAGCTTTGCTGCGGACTACTATGGCTACACCTTC
TRBV7-2	once	14	-	TRBJ1-3	CASSTRTAGNTIYF	TGTGCCAGCAGCACCCGGACAGCTGGAAACACCATATATTTT
TRBV3-1/TRBV3-2	-	19	TRBD2	TRBJ2-2	CASSPLGSLAGGPTGELFF	TGTGCCAGCAGCCCCCTCGGATCCCTAGCGGGGGGGCCCACCGGGGAGCTGTTTTTT
TRBV19	-	17	-	TRBJ1-6	CASSGGGQSSYNSPLHF	TGTGCCAGTAGTGGGGGCGGACAGAGCTCCTATAATTCACCCCTCCACTTT
TRBV30	-	13	-	TRBJ2-5	CAWIGGGDGAQYF	TGTGCCTGGATAGGCGGGGGCGATGGGGCCCAGTACTTC
TRBV6-5	-	13	-	TRBJ1-2	CASSYLGTHRHTF	TGTGCCAGCAGTTACCTGGGCACCCATAGGCACACCTTC
TRBV10-3	-	16	TRBD2	TRBJ2-2	CAISVEAGAFTGELFF	TGTGCCATCAGTGTGGAAGCGGGGGCGTTCACCGGGGAGCTGTTTTTT
TRBV19	-	16	-	TRBJ1-2	CASSIYGTGYNYGYTF	TGTGCCAGTAGTATATATGGAACAGGGTATAACTATGGCTACACCTTC
TRBV19	-	14	TRBD1	TRBJ1-5	CASSLQGYSEPQHF	TGTGCCAGTAGTCTACAGGGGTATAGTGAGCCCCAGCATTTT